The following is a T cell receptor (beta chain) sequence with its context. Its antigen remains unidentified. TCRdb re-called the 5' RACE reads through MiXCR, storing one row per CDR3 protein. Of 100,000 to 150,000 distinct CDR3 sequences listed, roughly 10% were seen once; the top ten hold 40%. The record originates from a study of T cells after yellow fever vaccination. On the study more broadly: In the case of low-cell-number fractions, SMART-Seq v4 Ultra Low Input was used for preparation. Study results and caveats: High-abundance clonotypes from the bulk population could contaminate FACS-sorted repertoires.

This CDR3 is 15 amino acids long. The germline V and J ends were trimmed by 0 bases and 1 base, with 9 bases remaining between them. Germline assignment: CDR1 LNHNV and CDR2 YYDKDF (reference sequence). The chain joins TRBV15 to TRBJ2-5; no firm D call. The receptor was derived from a man between 18 and 29 years old who received the YFV17D yellow fever vaccine. Specimen: CD8+ T cells sorted from PBMCs, collected on the day of the yellow fever booster vaccination. The CDR3 DNA reads as TGTGCCACCAGCAGAGATTTATCCAGCCAAGAGACCCAGTACTTC. Its translation: CATSRDLSSQETQYF.